This is a list of T cell receptor beta chains from one sample in a study of Ad26.COV2.S vaccination and SARS-CoV-2 variants. The protocol was immunoSEQ multiplex PCR, while the TCRdb copy is restricted to in-frame clones and leaves out a portion. The sample includes approximately 480,000 clones, 70% to 90% of them seen just once. The source material was peripheral blood, sampled in a trial of Ad26.COV2.S vaccine versus placebo. The receptors were gathered from a person between 18 and 59 years old who received the Ad26.COV2.S COVID-19 vaccine or a placebo. The CDR3 runs from the conserved cysteine through the conserved F or W. A D gene is named only where the DNA matches it firmly. The size entry is marked missing in some rows and otherwise reads once, few, many or a size class.

-	TRBJ2-2	-	TRBV5-3	CARSIRGASSNTGELFF	TGTGCCAGAAGCATCCGGGGCGCTAGCTCGAACACCGGGGAGCTGTTTTTT
-	TRBJ2-3	-	TRBV28	CASSLDLDTQYF	TGTGCCAGCAGTTTAGACTTAGATACGCAGTATTTT
-	TRBJ2-5	TRBD1	TRBV5-4	CASSWTGSQETQYF	TGTGCCAGCAGCTGGACAGGGTCACAAGAGACCCAGTACTTC
-	TRBJ2-1	-	TRBV7-9	CASSFLVTPMQFF	TGTGCCAGCAGCTTTTTGGTGACACCGATGCAGTTCTTC
-	TRBJ1-2	-	TRBV7-2	CASSSPQTGGYTF	TGTGCCAGCAGCTCTCCCCAAACAGGGGGCTACACCTTC
-	TRBJ1-3	TRBD1	TRBV7-9	CASSASPEGGRNTIYF	TGTGCCAGCAGCGCCTCCCCTGAAGGGGGCCGAAACACCATATATTTT
-	TRBJ2-3	TRBD1	TRBV5-1	CASSRGQGTGGTQYF	TGCGCCAGCAGCCGGGGACAGGGCACCGGTGGTACGCAGTATTTT
-	TRBJ2-2	TRBD1	TRBV6-5	CATQNRDRFYGELFF	TGTGCCACACAGAACCGGGACAGATTTTACGGGGAGCTGTTTTTT
-	TRBJ2-7	-	TRBV7-2	CASSLSSYEQYF	TGTGCCAGCAGCCTCTCCTCCTACGAGCAGTACTTC
-	TRBJ2-2	-	TRBV25-1	CASSEPGSLAGELFF	TGTGCCAGCAGTGAACCGGGTTCGCTTGCGGGGGAGCTGTTTTTT
few	TRBJ1-1	-	TRBV7-9	CASSPTEQGLRAEAFF	TGTGCCAGCAGCCCGACAGAACAGGGCTTGAGGGCTGAAGCTTTCTTT
-	TRBJ1-5	-	TRBV19	CASSIIRQASRRDQPQHF	TGTGCCAGTAGTATTATTCGGCAGGCCTCCCGAAGGGATCAGCCCCAGCATTTT
-	TRBJ2-5	TRBD1	TRBV11-3	CASSSGTEETQYF	TGTGCCAGCAGCTCCGGGACAGAAGAGACCCAGTACTTC
-	TRBJ1-1	TRBD1	TRBV7-2	CASSRDRTAFF	TGTGCCAGCAGCCGGGACAGGACCGCTTTCTTT
-	TRBJ2-7	-	TRBV2	CASRMGQNYEQYF	TGTGCCAGCAGAATGGGACAAAACTACGAGCAGTACTTC
-	TRBJ1-5	TRBD1	TRBV28	CASSTGSGTGFQPQHF	TGTGCCAGCAGTACAGGGTCGGGGACAGGGTTCCAGCCCCAGCATTTT
-	TRBJ2-6	TRBD1	TRBV6-6	CASSRQGGTNVLTF	TGTGCCAGCAGTCGACAGGGGGGAACCAACGTCCTGACTTTC
-	TRBJ1-1	-	TRBV19	CASSILGSLHTEAFF	TGTGCCAGTAGTATCTTGGGCAGTTTGCACACTGAAGCTTTCTTT
-	TRBJ2-7	TRBD1	TRBV7-9	CASSLDRDRVIEQYF	TGTGCCAGCAGCTTAGATCGGGACAGGGTTATCGAGCAGTACTTC
once	TRBJ2-1	TRBD2	TRBV25-1	CASSPPGTSAEQFF	TGTGCCAGCAGTCCCCCCGGGACTAGCGCTGAGCAGTTCTTC
-	TRBJ1-6	-	TRBV19	CASRDSDNSPLHF	TGTGCCAGCCGGGACTCCGATAATTCACCCCTCCACTTT
-	TRBJ2-1	TRBD2	TRBV24-1	CATSDAMTSGSRDEQFF	TGTGCCACCAGTGATGCGATGACTAGCGGGAGTCGGGATGAGCAGTTCTTC
-	TRBJ2-7	-	TRBV1	CTSSQVTRERVEGRKYYEQYF	TGCACCAGCAGCCAAGTTACCAGGGAGAGGGTCGAGGGCAGAAAGTACTACGAGCAGTACTTC
-	TRBJ1-2	-	TRBV7-9	CASSSTPWGAYGYTF	TGTGCCAGCAGCTCAACCCCATGGGGGGCCTATGGCTACACCTTC
-	TRBJ1-1	-	TRBV10-3	CAISEPGQTEAFF	TGTGCCATCAGTGAACCCGGGCAAACTGAAGCTTTCTTT
-	TRBJ2-1	-	TRBV10-3	CATSPSRDVYNEQFF	TGTGCCACCTCCCCATCCCGAGACGTCTACAATGAGCAGTTCTTC
-	TRBJ2-5	-	TRBV28	CASGDLKPGTQYF	TGTGCCAGCGGGGACCTAAAACCGGGGACCCAGTACTTC
once	TRBJ2-7	-	TRBV5-4	CAPQVNSYEQYF	TGTGCACCCCAGGTAAACTCCTACGAGCAGTACTTC
-	TRBJ2-7	-	TRBV7-2	CASSVDDYEQYF	TGTGCCAGCAGCGTGGATGATTACGAGCAGTACTTC
-	TRBJ2-3	-	TRBV15	CATSRNPGGPDTQYF	TGTGCCACCAGCAGAAATCCCGGTGGACCAGATACGCAGTATTTT
-	TRBJ2-3	-	TRBV3-1/TRBV3-2	CASSRIAPREQYF	TGTGCCAGCTCGAGGATCGCCCCCCGCGAGCAGTATTTT
-	TRBJ2-3	-	TRBV9	CASSVGVVSSTDTQYF	TGTGCCAGCAGCGTAGGAGTGGTTTCTAGCACAGATACGCAGTATTTT
-	TRBJ2-2	-	TRBV27	CASSLRPRDGSGELFF	TGTGCCAGCAGTTTAAGACCCAGGGATGGCTCCGGGGAGCTGTTTTTT
once	TRBJ1-1	-	TRBV20-1	CSASRGIHTEAFF	TGCAGTGCTAGTCGTGGCATCCACACTGAAGCTTTCTTT
-	TRBJ2-5	TRBD2	TRBV3-1/TRBV3-2	CASSLAGGRRATQYF	TGTGCCAGCAGCCTAGCGGGAGGGCGTAGGGCGACCCAGTACTTC
-	TRBJ1-2	-	TRBV19	CASSSQGWYGYTF	TGTGCCAGTAGTTCACAGGGTTGGTATGGCTACACCTTC
-	TRBJ1-5	-	TRBV6-4	CASSQETGQPQHF	TGTGCCAGCAGTCAAGAGACAGGACAGCCCCAGCATTTT
-	TRBJ1-5	TRBD1	TRBV7-9	CASSFGTGGPHQPQHF	TGTGCCAGCAGCTTCGGGACAGGCGGGCCCCATCAGCCCCAGCATTTT
-	TRBJ2-3	-	TRBV27	CASSWSGGGTDTQYF	TGTGCCAGCAGTTGGTCCGGTGGGGGCACAGATACGCAGTATTTT
-	TRBJ1-1	-	TRBV28	CASSLSGEMNTEAFF	TGTGCCAGCAGCTTATCGGGAGAGATGAACACTGAAGCTTTCTTT
-	TRBJ2-1	-	TRBV19	CASTTTGGSSYNEQFF	TGTGCCAGTACCACCACCGGCGGGTCCTCCTACAATGAGCAGTTCTTC
once	TRBJ2-7	-	TRBV6-5	CASSYKWTKKFDEQYF	TGTGCCAGCAGTTATAAATGGACTAAAAAATTTGACGAGCAGTACTTC
-	TRBJ1-1	-	TRBV30	CAWSVSWNEAFF	TGTGCCTGGAGTGTTTCCTGGAACGAAGCTTTCTTT
-	TRBJ1-1	TRBD1	TRBV13	CATRTGSNTEAFF	TGTGCCACAAGGACAGGAAGTAACACTGAAGCTTTCTTT
-	TRBJ1-3	TRBD1	TRBV4-1	CASSQGDRAGNTIYF	TGCGCCAGCAGCCAAGGGGACAGGGCTGGAAACACCATATATTTT
-	TRBJ1-5	TRBD1	TRBV6-5	CASRTGSQSNQPQHF	TGTGCCAGCAGGACAGGGTCCCAAAGCAATCAGCCCCAGCATTTT
-	TRBJ2-7	-	TRBV2	CASRTEGVYEQYF	TGTGCCAGCAGAACTGAAGGGGTGTACGAGCAGTACTTC
-	TRBJ1-1	TRBD1	TRBV13	CASRSPGTGATEAFF	TGTGCCAGCAGGAGTCCCGGGACAGGGGCCACTGAAGCTTTCTTT
-	TRBJ2-2	TRBD1	TRBV6-4	CASSESGGTTGELFF	TGTGCCAGCAGTGAGTCAGGGGGCACGACCGGGGAGCTGTTTTTT
-	TRBJ2-7	TRBD1	TRBV29-1	CSVGGSGGPYEQYF	TGCAGCGTGGGTGGGTCAGGGGGCCCCTACGAGCAGTACTTC
once	TRBJ1-5	-	TRBV19	CASSGGQPQHF	TGTGCCAGTAGCGGTGGTCAGCCCCAGCATTTT
-	TRBJ2-7	-	TRBV19	CASSIGRGASRSSEQYF	TGTGCCAGTAGTATTGGAAGGGGAGCATCACGGAGCAGCGAGCAGTACTTC
-	TRBJ1-5	TRBD1	TRBV6-5	CASRATGGNQPQHF	TGTGCCAGCAGAGCGACAGGGGGCAATCAGCCCCAGCATTTT
-	TRBJ2-3	-	TRBV30	CALRVLGADTQYF	TGTGCCTTAAGAGTACTGGGGGCAGATACGCAGTATTTT
-	TRBJ2-2	-	TRBV5-5	CASSLQLSTGELFF	TGTGCCAGCAGCTTGCAACTGTCAACCGGGGAGCTGTTTTTT
-	TRBJ2-7	TRBD2	TRBV19	CASRRAGVREQYF	TGTGCCAGTAGGAGAGCGGGAGTTAGAGAGCAGTACTTC
-	TRBJ1-1	-	TRBV9	CASSAGFSPNTEAFF	TGTGCCAGCAGCGCCGGGTTCAGTCCGAACACTGAAGCTTTCTTT
few	TRBJ2-2	TRBD2	TRBV11-3	CASSLDPTSGRAGRSGELFF	TGTGCCAGCAGCTTAGATCCGACTAGCGGGAGGGCGGGACGGTCCGGGGAGCTGTTTTTT